A single sample gave rise to the 18 T cell receptor beta chains below, sequenced in a study of T cells in women clearing cervical HPV infection. This table comes from immunoSEQ multiplex PCR, and its TCRdb copy is limited to in-frame clones, with some not included. Recorded here are under 45,000 clones; the top ten clones represent approximately 1.5%. The sample comprised blood buffy coat. The source of these receptors is a woman between 18 and 70 years old with a cervical HPV16 infection that either progressed to CIN3+ or cleared (not recorded which).

On this clone: The read gets to within 3 residues of the CDR3 end, and the germline J gene fills in the rest. The V gene is TRBV11-1, the J gene TRBJ2-7; 8 bases are a match to TRBD1. Germline CDR1 SGHAT, CDR2 FQDESV (reference sequence). The trim removed 1 base at V and 3 bases at J, leaving 5 bases unmatched. This CDR3 region has 15 residues. The sequenced part of the CDR3 DNA is TGTGCCAGCAGCTTAGTCGGGACAGGAGTCTACGAG. Amino acid sequence: CASSLVGTGVYE. The entire CDR3 reads CASSLVGTGVYEQYF.

Comments on this clone: The junction departs from the called germline gene at one end, perhaps through a read error. The read terminates 3 residues before the CDR3 end, so the remaining end is supplied by the germline J gene. This sample also contains other DNA sequences that code for the same CDR3. The V and J genes are TRBV2 and TRBJ1-3; 9 bases are shared with TRBD1. CDR3 size: 14 residues. Germline CDR1 and CDR2: SNHLY and FYNNEI. CDR3 DNA, as far as it was read: TGTGCCAGCAGTGTGGACAGGGGCCACTACACA. As protein: CASSVDRGHYT. The CDR3, in full, reads CASSVDRGHYTIYF.

Details on this clone: The read gets to within 3 residues of the CDR3 end, and the germline J gene fills in the rest. The chain has TRBV7-3 and TRBJ2-7, with 7 bases aligning to TRBD1. With 2 bases clipped from V and 3 bases from J, the junction kept 10 bases outside the gene matches. Germline assignment: CDR1 SGHTA and CDR2 FQGTGA. The CDR3 spans 16 residues. CDR3 DNA, as far as it was read: TGTGCCAGCAGCTTATCTGGAGACAGGGCTGTCTACGAG. It encodes CASSLSGDRAVYE. The whole CDR3 protein is CASSLSGDRAVYEQYF.

On this clone itself: The read gets to within 3 residues of the CDR3 end, and the germline J gene fills in the rest. This chain links TRBV13 with TRBJ2-5; a possible D gene is TRBD2 (6 bases). The length of the CDR3 is 15 residues. V shed 2 bases and J shed 1 base, with 11 bases lying between them. The germline CDR1 and CDR2 sequences are PRHDT and FYEKMQ (reference sequence). CDR3: CASSLRLEIQETQYF. The sequenced CDR3 bases are TGTGCCAGCAGCTTAAGACTAGAAATCCAAGAGACC.

As concerns this clone: The read is 3 residues too short to cover the CDR3 end, so that end is filled in from the germline J gene. The rearrangement uses TRBV5-1 and TRBJ1-6; 7 bases map to TRBD1. The V segment lost 1 base and the J segment 6 bases; nucleotides outside the gene matches: 4. The CDR3 contains 15 residues. The V gene's germline CDR1 is SGHRS and CDR2 YFSETQ. This CDR3 reads CASSLIQGLNSPLHF. The CDR3 DNA, read in part, is TGCGCCAGCAGCTTGATACAGGGGCTTAATTCACCC.

On this clone: The read falls 3 residues short of the CDR3 end, and the missing part is taken from the germline J gene. The rearrangement joins TRBV7-2 to TRBJ1-2; tentative D call: TRBD1 (5 bases). V was cut by 3 bases and J by 4 bases, with 12 bases left in between. Germline V gene lookup returns CDR1 SGHTA and CDR2 FQGNSA. The CDR3 extends over 14 amino acids. The DNA read from the CDR3 is TGTGCCAGCAGCTTGACCGACAGCCTCTATGGC. It codes for CASSLTDSLYG. In full, the CDR3 reads CASSLTDSLYGYTF.

The part of the CDR3 DNA that was read is TGCAGCGTTGGGACAGGGACAAATGAAAAA. This sequence encodes CSVGTGTNEK. The whole CDR3 is CSVGTGTNEKLFF. The rearrangement joins TRBV29-1 to TRBJ1-4, with 8 bases identical to TRBD1. The sequenced fragment ends 3 residues before the CDR3 boundary, so the rest is inferred from the germline J gene. CDR1 is SQVTM and CDR2 is ANQGSEA in the germline V gene. The ends lost 4 bases at V and 5 bases at J; junction bases unmatched: 3. The CDR3 spans 13 residues.

Concerning this clone: The read terminates 3 residues before the CDR3 end, so the remaining end is supplied by the germline J gene. The chain employs TRBV20-1 and TRBJ2-1; 9 nucleotides align to TRBD2. Germline CDR1 and CDR2: DFQATT and SNEGSKA (reference sequence). This CDR3 spans 15 amino acids. Germline trimming cut 5 bases from V and 7 bases from J; bases unmatched to any gene: 12. The CDR3 loop is CSARRSQSGGNEQFF. CDR3 bases read: TGCAGTGCTCGGAGGAGTCAGAGCGGGGGGAATGAG.

As for this clone: The CDR3 end is not reached by the read, which stops 3 residues before it; the germline J gene fills it in. The rearrangement uses TRBV6-2 or TRBV6-3 and TRBJ2-1; 8 bases map to TRBD1. CDR1 and CDR2 (germline): MNHEY, SVGEGT. After removal of 7 bases from V and 4 bases from J, the junction contained 9 bases not matched to a gene. The CDR3 runs 15 residues. Partial CDR3 DNA: TGTGCCAGCACCACCCAGGGGGCAATATACAATGAG. Amino acids: CASTTQGAIYNE. The CDR3 in full is CASTTQGAIYNEQFF.

Points on this clone: Read sequence stops 3 residues before the CDR3 end, and the germline J gene provides the missing end. This chain joins TRBV11-2 and TRBJ2-1; 10 bases agree with TRBD2. CDR3 length equals 15 residues. Trimming cost V 5 bases and J 8 bases; bases outside gene matches: 9. Germline CDR1 is SGHAT and CDR2 is FQNNGV. The CDR3 DNA, read in part, is TGTGCCAGCAGCCGAGCGGGAGGGAACCGGGATGAG. It specifies CASSRAGGNRDE. The whole CDR3 sequence is CASSRAGGNRDEQFF.

Details on this clone: Read sequence stops 3 residues before the CDR3 end, and the germline J gene provides the missing end. The chain carries TRBV20-1 and TRBJ2-2; tentative D call: TRBD2 (5 bases). The V gene's germline CDR1 is DFQATT and CDR2 SNEGSKA (reference sequence). CDR3 length: 13 amino acids. CDR3 DNA (partial): TGCAGTGCTTCCCGGACTGACAATGAAAAG. It yields the protein CSASRTDNEK. In full, the CDR3 is CSASRTDNEKLFF.

Comments on this clone: The missing CDR3 end, 3 residues past where the read stops, is filled in from the germline J gene. This chain joins TRBV6-2 or TRBV6-3 and TRBJ1-2; maybe TRBD1 (6 bases). Germline CDR1 MNHEY, CDR2 SVGEGT. This CDR3 comprises 15 residues. V was trimmed by 4 bases and J by 2 bases, leaving 14 bases between them. Incomplete CDR3 DNA: TGTGCCAGCAGTTTACCCAGGGGATCCAACTATGGC. It codes for CASSLPRGSNYG. The whole CDR3 protein is CASSLPRGSNYGYTF.

Of note for this clone: The DNA ends 3 residues before the CDR3 does, and the rest of the CDR3 is filled in from the germline J gene. This chain connects TRBV10-1 to TRBJ1-1; 9 bases fit TRBD1. J was trimmed by 6 bases and V by 5 bases; bases with no gene match: 13. Germline V gives CDR1 WNHNN, CDR2 SYGVQD (reference sequence). The length of the CDR3 is 16 residues. The covered CDR3 bases are TGCGCCAGCAGTTCTACGAGGGGACAGGGTGGCGCTGAA. Protein sequence: CASSSTRGQGGAE. The CDR3 in full is CASSSTRGQGGAEAFF.

As for this clone: Read sequence stops 3 residues before the CDR3 end, and the germline J gene provides the missing end. V gene TRBV6-1 combines with J gene TRBJ1-1; tentative D call: TRBD1 (6 bases). There are 13 residues in the CDR3. Germline lookup yields CDR1 MNHNS and CDR2 SASEGT. V lost 4 bases and J lost 3, with 9 bases in between. CDR3 amino acids: CASSGTVYTEAFF. The part of the CDR3 DNA that was read is TGTGCCAGCAGTGGGACAGTATACACTGAA.

This clone is medium-sized by frequency. With the read ending 3 residues before the CDR3 end, the germline J gene is used to fill in that end. This chain connects TRBV18 to TRBJ2-4; D perhaps matches TRBD1 (6 bases). CDR3 size: 12 residues. Germline assignment: CDR1 KGHSH and CDR2 LQKENI. The part of the CDR3 DNA that was read is TGTGCCAGCTCACTGTCTACAGGGTTT. Translated, it gives CASSLSTGF. The whole CDR3 region reads CASSLSTGFQYF.

In regard to this clone: Sequencing ends 3 residues short of the CDR3 end; the germline J gene provides the rest. The rearrangement joins TRBV20-1 to TRBJ1-4, with a possible D match to TRBD1 (5 bases). The length of the CDR3 is 15 residues. CDR1 and CDR2 (germline): DFQATT, SNEGSKA (reference sequence). CDR3 DNA (partial): TGCAGTGCTAGAGAAGACAGTTTCTGGAATTCACCA. Translation gives CSAREDSFWNSP. The complete CDR3 sequence is CSAREDSFWNSPLFF.

On this clone itself: Coverage ceases 3 residues before the CDR3 finishes, and the germline J gene fills in the end. The chain recombines TRBV5-4 with TRBJ2-7; 7 bases fit TRBD1. CDR1 and CDR2 (germline): SGHNT, YYREEE (reference sequence). This CDR3 has 14 residues. The J segment lost 2 bases and the V segment lost 6 bases, leaving 8 bases of the junction unmatched. The DNA read from the CDR3 is TGTGCCAGCAACTTATTGACAGGGACCTACGAG. Amino acids: CASNLLTGTYE. The CDR3 in its entirety is CASNLLTGTYEQYF. Complete variable domain (other parts from reference TRBV5-4 and TRBJ2-7): ETGVTQSPTHLIKTRGQQVTLRCSSQSGHNTVSWYQQALGQGPQFIFQYYREEENGRGNFPPRFSGLQFPNYSSELNVNALELDDSALYLCASNLLTGTYEQYFGPGTRLTVT.

A remark on this clone: The CDR3 extends 3 residues past the end of the read, so its final part is completed from the germline J gene. The chain has TRBV5-6 and TRBJ1-2, with D maybe TRBD1 (5 bases). The germline V and J ends were trimmed by 0 bases and 6 bases, with 6 bases remaining between them. The CDR3 runs to 12 residues. Germline V gives CDR1 SGHDT, CDR2 YYEEEE. CDR3 DNA, as far as it was read: TGTGCCAGCAGCTTGGACAGGAATGGC. This encodes CASSLDRNG. The complete CDR3 protein is CASSLDRNGYTF.